This TCR beta chain was documented in a study of blood T cell repertoires in COVID-19. Germline V gene lookup returns CDR1 SGHVS and CDR2 FNYEAQ. The CDR3 extends over 15 amino acids. The trim removed 1 base at V and 4 bases at J, leaving 7 bases unmatched. Individuals drawn from 20 to 25 US areas were about 18 to 95 years old. The assay was immunoSEQ multiplex PCR, and TCRdb's table has in-frame clones only and misses some. The sample has about 230,000 clones; roughly 88% are singletons. The TCR sequence derives from a woman aged 40 to 49 with acute COVID-19. The sample was PBMCs or T cells enriched from blood (not recorded which). The chain links TRBV7-6 to TRBJ2-7; 7 nucleotides align to TRBD1. CDR3 nucleotide sequence: TGTGCCAGCAGCTTAGGCCTAGGGGGCGTATACGAGCAGTACGTC. Translation: CASSLGLGGVYEQYV.